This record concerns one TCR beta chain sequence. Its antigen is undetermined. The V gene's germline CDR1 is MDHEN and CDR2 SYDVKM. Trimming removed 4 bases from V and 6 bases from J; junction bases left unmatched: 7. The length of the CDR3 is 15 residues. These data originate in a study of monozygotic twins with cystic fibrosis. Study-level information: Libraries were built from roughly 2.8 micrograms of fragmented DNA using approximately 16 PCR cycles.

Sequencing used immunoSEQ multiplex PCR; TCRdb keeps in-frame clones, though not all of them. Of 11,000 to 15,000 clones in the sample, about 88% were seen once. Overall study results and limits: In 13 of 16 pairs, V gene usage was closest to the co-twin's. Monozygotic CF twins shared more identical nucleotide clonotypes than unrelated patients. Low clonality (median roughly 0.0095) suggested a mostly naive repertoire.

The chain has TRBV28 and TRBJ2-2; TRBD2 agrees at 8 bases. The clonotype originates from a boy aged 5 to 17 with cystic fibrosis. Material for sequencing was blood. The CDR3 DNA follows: TGTGCCAGCAGTTCCCCCGGGGGGGGCCCCGGGGAGCTGTTTTTT. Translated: CASSSPGGGPGELFF.